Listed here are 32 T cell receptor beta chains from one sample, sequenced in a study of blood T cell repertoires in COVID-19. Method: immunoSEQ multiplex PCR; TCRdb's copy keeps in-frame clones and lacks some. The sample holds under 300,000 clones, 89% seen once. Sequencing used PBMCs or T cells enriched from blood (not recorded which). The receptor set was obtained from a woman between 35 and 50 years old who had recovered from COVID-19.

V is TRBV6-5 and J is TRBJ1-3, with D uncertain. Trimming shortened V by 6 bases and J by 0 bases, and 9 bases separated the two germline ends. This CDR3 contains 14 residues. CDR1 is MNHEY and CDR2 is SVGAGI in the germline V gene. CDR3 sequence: CASRRESSGNTIYF. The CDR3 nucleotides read TGTGCCAGCAGGAGGGAGAGCTCTGGAAACACCATATATTTT.

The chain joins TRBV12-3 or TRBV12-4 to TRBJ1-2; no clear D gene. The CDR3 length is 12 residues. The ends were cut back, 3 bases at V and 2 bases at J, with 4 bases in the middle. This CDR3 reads CASSFRNYGYTF. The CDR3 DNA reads TGTGCCAGCAGTTTTCGGAACTATGGCTACACCTTC.

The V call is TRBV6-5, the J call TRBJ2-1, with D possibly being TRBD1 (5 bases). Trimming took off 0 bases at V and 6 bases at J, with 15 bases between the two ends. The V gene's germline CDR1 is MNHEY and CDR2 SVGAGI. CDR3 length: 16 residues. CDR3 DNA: TGTGCCAGCAGTTACTCCCGCAGGGCAATAGGCAATGAGCAGTTCTTC. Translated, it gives CASSYSRRAIGNEQFF.

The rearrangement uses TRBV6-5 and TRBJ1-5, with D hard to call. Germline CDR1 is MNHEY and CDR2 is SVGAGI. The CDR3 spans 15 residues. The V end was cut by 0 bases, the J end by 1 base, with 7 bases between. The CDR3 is CASSYSSRSNQPQHF. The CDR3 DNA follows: TGTGCCAGCAGTTACTCGTCTCGGAGCAATCAGCCCCAGCATTTT.

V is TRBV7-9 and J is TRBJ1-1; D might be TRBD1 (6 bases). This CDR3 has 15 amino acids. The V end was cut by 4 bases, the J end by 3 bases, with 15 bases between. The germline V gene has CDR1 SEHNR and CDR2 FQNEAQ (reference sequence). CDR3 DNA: TGTGCCAGCAGCTCGCACAGGGTAAGTGACACTGAAGCTTTCTTT. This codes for CASSSHRVSDTEAFF.

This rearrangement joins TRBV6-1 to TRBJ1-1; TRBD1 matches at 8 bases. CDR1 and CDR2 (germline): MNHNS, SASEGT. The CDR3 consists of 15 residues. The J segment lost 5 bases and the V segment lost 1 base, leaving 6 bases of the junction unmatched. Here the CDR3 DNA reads TGTGCCAGCAGTGAAGGGAACAGGGGGGGTACTGAAGCTTTCTTT. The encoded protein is CASSEGNRGGTEAFF.

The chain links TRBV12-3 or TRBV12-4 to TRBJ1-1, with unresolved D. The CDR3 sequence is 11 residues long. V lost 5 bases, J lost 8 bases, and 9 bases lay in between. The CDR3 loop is CASSIKREAFF. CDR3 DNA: TGTGCCAGCAGTATCAAGCGAGAAGCTTTCTTT.

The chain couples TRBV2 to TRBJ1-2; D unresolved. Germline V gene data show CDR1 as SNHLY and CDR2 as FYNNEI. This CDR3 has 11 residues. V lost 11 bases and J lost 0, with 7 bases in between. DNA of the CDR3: TGTGCCCTCGAGGCTAACTATGGCTACACCTTC. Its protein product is CALEANYGYTF.

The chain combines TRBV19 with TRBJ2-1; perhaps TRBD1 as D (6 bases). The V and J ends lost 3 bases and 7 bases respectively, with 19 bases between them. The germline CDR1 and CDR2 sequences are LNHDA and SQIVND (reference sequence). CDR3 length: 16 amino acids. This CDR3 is CASSILVTGPWNEQFF. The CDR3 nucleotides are TGTGCCAGTAGTATCCTGGTCACAGGGCCTTGGAATGAGCAGTTCTTC.

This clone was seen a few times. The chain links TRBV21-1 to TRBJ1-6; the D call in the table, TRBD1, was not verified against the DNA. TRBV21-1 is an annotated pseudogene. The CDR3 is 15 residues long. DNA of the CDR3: TGTGCCAGTGGCGGGGAACTTCAGGGGGATTCACCCCTCCACTTT. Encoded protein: CASGGELQGDSPLHF.

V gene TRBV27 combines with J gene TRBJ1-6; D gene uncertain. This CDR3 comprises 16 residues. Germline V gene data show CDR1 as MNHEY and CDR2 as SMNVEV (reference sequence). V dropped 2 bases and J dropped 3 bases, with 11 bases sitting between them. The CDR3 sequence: CASSLGSGNYNSPLHF. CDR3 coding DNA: TGTGCCAGCAGTTTAGGTTCGGGAAACTATAATTCACCCCTCCACTTT.

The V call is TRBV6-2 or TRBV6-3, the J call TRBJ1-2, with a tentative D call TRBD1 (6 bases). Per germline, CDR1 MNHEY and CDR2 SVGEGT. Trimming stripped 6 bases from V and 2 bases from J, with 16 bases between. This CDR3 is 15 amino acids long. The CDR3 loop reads CASSKLLQGNYGYTF. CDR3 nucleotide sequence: TGTGCCAGCAGCAAACTTCTACAGGGAAACTATGGCTACACCTTC.

The CDR3 DNA reads as TGTGCCAGCAGTTCGGCGGGGGCCCCTTCGAACGAGCAGTTCTTC. It translates to CASSSAGAPSNEQFF. The V and J genes are TRBV7-9 and TRBJ2-1, with D possibly TRBD2 on 7 matching bases. The CDR3 length is 15 residues. The V end was cut by 6 bases, the J end by 10 bases, with 22 bases between. Germline V lookup: CDR1 SEHNR, CDR2 FQNEAQ (reference sequence). The variable domain in full, completed from reference TRBV7-9 and TRBJ2-1, reads DTGVSQNPRHKITKRGQNVTFRCDPISEHNRLYWYRQTLGQGPEFLTYFQNEAQLEKSRLLSDRFSAERPKGSFSTLEIQRTEQGDSAMYLCASSSAGAPSNEQFFGPGTRLTVL.

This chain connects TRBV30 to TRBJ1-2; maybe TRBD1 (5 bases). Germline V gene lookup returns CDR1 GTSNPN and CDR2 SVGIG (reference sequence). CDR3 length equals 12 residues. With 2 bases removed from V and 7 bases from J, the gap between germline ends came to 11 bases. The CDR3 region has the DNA TGTGCCTGGAGTACAGGTCGCCGTGGCTACACCTTC. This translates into CAWSTGRRGYTF.

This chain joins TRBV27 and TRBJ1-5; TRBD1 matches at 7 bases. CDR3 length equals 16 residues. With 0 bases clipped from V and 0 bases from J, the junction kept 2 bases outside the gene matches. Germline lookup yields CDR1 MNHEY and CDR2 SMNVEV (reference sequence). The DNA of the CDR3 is TGTGCCAGCAGTTTATCTGGGACAGATAGCAATCAGCCCCAGCATTTT. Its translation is CASSLSGTDSNQPQHF.

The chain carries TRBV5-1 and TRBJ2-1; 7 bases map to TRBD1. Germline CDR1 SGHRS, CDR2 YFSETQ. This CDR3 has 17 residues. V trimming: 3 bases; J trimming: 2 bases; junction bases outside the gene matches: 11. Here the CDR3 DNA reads TGCGCCAGCAGCTCAGGACAGGCCTTTCGAGCCTACAATGAGCAGTTCTTC. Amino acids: CASSSGQAFRAYNEQFF. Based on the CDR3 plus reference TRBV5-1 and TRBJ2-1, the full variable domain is KAGVTQTPRYLIKTRGQQVTLSCSPISGHRSVSWYQQTPGQGLQFLFEYFSETQRNKGNFPGRFSGRQFSNSRSEMNVSTLELGDSALYLCASSSGQAFRAYNEQFFGPGTRLTVL.

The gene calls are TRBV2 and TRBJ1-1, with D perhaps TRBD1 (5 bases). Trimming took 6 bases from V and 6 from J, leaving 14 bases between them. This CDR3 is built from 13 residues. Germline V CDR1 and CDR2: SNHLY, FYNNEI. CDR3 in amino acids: CASSPMGGSEAFF. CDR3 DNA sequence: TGTGCCAGCAGCCCTATGGGGGGATCTGAAGCTTTCTTT. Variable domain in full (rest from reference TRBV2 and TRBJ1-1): EPEVTQTPSHQVTQMGQEVILRCVPISNHLYFYWYRQILGQKVEFLVSFYNNEISEKSEIFDDQFSVERPDGSNFTLKIRSTKLEDSAMYFCASSPMGGSEAFFGQGTRLTVV.

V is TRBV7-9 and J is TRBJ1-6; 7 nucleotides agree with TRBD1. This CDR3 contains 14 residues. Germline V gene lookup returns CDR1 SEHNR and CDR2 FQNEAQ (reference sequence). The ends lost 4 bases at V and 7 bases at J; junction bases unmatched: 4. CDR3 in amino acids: CASSSGTANSPLHF. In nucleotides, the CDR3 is TGTGCCAGCAGCTCCGGGACAGCGAATTCACCCCTCCACTTT.

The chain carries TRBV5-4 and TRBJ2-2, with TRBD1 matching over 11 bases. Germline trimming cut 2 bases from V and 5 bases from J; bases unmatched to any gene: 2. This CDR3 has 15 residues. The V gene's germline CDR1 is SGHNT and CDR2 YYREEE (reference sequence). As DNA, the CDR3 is TGTGCCAGCAGCTTCTGGGACAGGGGGACCGGGGAGCTGTTTTTT. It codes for CASSFWDRGTGELFF.

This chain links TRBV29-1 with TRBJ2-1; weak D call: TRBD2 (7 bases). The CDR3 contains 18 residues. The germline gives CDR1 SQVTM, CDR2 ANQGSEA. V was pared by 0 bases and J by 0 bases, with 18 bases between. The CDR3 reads CSVEDPRGRVSSYNEQFF. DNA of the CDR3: TGCAGCGTTGAAGACCCGAGGGGGAGGGTCAGCTCCTACAATGAGCAGTTCTTC.

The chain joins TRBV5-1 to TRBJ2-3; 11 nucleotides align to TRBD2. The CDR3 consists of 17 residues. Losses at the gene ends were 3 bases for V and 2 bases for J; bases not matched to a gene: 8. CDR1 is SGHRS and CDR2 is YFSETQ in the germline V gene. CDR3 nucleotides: TGCGCCAGCAGCTCAAATCGACTAGCGGGATCCACAGATACGCAGTATTTT. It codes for CASSSNRLAGSTDTQYF.

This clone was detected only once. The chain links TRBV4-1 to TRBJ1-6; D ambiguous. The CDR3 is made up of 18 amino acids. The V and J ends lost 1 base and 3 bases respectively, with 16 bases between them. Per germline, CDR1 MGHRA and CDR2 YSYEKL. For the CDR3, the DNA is TGCGCCAGCAGCCAAGGATCGGCGGATTCCTTCTATAATTCACCCCTCCACTTT. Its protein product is CASSQGSADSFYNSPLHF.

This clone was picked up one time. The CDR3 reads CASSIRSLDSYGYTF. CDR3 in DNA: TGTGCCAGCAGCATTCGGTCGTTGGACAGCTATGGCTACACCTTC. V and J are TRBV5-5 and TRBJ1-2, with D maybe TRBD1 (6 bases). The CDR3 is 15 residues long. V dropped 4 bases and J dropped 4 bases, with 17 bases sitting between them. Germline assignment: CDR1 SGHKS and CDR2 YYEKEE (reference sequence).

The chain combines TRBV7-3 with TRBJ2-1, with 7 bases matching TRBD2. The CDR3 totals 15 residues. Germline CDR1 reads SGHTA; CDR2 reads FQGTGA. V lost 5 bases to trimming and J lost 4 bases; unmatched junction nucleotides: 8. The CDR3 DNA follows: TGTGCCAGCAGCCGGGAGGCCCTCTCTTACAATGAGCAGTTCTTC. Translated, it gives CASSREALSYNEQFF.

CDR3 nucleotides: TGTGCCAGCAGTTGGCGGGCAACTAATGAAAAACTGTTTTTT. This codes for CASSWRATNEKLFF. V gene TRBV6-5 combines with J gene TRBJ1-4; D is undetermined. CDR3 length: 14 amino acids. Germline loops: CDR1 MNHEY, CDR2 SVGAGI. Trimming pared 4 bases from V and 0 bases from J, leaving 6 bases between.

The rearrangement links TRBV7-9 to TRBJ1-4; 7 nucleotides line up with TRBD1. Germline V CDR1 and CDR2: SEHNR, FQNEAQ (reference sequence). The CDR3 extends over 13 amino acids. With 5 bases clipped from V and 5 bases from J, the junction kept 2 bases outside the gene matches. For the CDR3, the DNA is TGTGCCAGCAGCCGGGGACAGAATGAAAAACTGTTTTTT. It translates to CASSRGQNEKLFF.

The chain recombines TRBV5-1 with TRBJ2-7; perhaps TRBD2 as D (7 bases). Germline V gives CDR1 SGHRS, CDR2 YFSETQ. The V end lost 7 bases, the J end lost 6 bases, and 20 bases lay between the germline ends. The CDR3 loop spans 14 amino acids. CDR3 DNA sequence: TGCGCCAGCTCTAAGGGGGGGACACGGACCGAGCAGTACTTC. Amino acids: CASSKGGTRTEQYF.

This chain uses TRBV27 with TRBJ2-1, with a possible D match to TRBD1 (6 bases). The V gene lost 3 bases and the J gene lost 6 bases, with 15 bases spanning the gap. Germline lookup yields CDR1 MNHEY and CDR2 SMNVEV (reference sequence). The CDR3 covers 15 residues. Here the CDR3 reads CASSFSRGGINEQFF. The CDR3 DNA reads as TGTGCCAGCAGTTTCTCCAGGGGCGGTATCAATGAGCAGTTCTTC.

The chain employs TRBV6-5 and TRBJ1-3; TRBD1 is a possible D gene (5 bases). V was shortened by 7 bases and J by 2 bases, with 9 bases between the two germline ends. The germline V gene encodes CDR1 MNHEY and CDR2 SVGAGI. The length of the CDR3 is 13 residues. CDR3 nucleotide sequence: TGTGCCAGCATGGGGGGGACTGGAAACACCATATATTTT. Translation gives CASMGGTGNTIYF.

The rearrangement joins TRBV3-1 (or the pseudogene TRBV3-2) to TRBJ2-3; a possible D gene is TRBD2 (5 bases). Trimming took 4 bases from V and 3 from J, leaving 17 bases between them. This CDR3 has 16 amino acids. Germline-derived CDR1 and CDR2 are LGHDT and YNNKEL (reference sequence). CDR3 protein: CASSRSRLLETDTQYF. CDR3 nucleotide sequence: TGTGCCAGCAGCCGCTCGAGACTACTCGAGACAGATACGCAGTATTTT.

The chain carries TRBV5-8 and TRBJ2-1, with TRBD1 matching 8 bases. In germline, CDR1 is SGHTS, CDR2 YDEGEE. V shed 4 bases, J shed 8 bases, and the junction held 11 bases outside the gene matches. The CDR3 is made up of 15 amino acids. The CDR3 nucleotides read TGTGCCAGCAGCGCCATGGGACAGGTAATCGATGAGCAGTTCTTC. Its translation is CASSAMGQVIDEQFF.

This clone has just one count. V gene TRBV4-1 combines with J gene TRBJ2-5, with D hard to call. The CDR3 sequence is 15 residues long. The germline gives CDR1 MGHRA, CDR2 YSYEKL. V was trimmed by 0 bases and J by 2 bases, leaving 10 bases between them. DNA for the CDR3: TGCGCCAGCAGCCAAGAGTCGAGGCTACAAGAGACCCAGTACTTC. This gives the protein CASSQESRLQETQYF.